This T cell receptor beta chain came from a study of memory CD4+ T cells and cytomegalovirus serostatus. Study-wide points: About 40% of the roughly 160 known CMV-associated TCRbeta sequences appeared in CD4+ memory. A US-trained random forest predicted CMV serostatus with median AUC roughly 0.9. Suggested: most of the CMV-linked TCR signature lies in CD4+ memory cells.

Details on this clone: Its antigen remains unknown.

V trimming: 3 bases; J trimming: 2 bases; junction bases outside the gene matches: 9. From germline, CDR1 is SGHDT and CDR2 YYEEEE. This CDR3 spans 16 amino acids. Single viable CD3+CD4+CD8-CD45RO+ cells were sorted as the memory CD4+ T cells. Produced via immunoSEQ multiplex PCR; TCRdb's table is partial and in-frame only. This table holds tens of thousands of clones, 70% to 80% found once. The V call is TRBV5-6, the J call TRBJ2-5; 8 nucleotides line up with TRBD1. The TCR sequence derives from an adult in good health and CMV-seropositive. Sequenced sample: memory CD4+ T cells from blood. The CDR3 DNA sequence: TGTGCCAGCAGCTCTTACAGGGGGGATTATCAAGAGACCCAGTACTTC. This translates into CASSSYRGDYQETQYF.